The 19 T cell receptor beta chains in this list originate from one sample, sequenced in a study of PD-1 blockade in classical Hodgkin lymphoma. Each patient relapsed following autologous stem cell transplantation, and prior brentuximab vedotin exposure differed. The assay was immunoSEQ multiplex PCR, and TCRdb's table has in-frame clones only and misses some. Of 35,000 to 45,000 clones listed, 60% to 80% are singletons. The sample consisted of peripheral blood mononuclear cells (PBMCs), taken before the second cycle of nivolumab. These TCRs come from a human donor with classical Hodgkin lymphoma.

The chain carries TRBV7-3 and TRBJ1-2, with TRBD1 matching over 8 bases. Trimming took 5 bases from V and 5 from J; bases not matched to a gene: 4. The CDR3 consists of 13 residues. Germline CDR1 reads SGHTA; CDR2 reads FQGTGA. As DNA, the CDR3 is TGTGCCAGCAGCGATAGACAGGGGTATGGCTACACCTTC. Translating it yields CASSDRQGYGYTF.

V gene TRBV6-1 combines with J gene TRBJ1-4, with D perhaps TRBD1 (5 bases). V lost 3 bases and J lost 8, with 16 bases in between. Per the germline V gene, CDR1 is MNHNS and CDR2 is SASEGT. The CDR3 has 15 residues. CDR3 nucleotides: TGTGCCAGCAGTGAGTCGGCAGGGTTTGACGAAAAACTGTTTTTT. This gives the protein CASSESAGFDEKLFF.

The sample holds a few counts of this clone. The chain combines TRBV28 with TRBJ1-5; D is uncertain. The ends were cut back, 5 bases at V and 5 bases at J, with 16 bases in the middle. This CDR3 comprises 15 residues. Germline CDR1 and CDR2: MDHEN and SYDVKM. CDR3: CASSLFGVADQPQHF. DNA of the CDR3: TGTGCCAGCAGTCTCTTTGGGGTCGCAGATCAGCCCCAGCATTTT.

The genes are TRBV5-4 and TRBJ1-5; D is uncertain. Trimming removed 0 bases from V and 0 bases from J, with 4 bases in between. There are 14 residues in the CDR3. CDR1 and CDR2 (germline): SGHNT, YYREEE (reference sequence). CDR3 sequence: CASSLDGSNQPQHF. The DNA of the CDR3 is TGTGCCAGCAGCTTGGATGGTAGCAATCAGCCCCAGCATTTT. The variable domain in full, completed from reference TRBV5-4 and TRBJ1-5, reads ETGVTQSPTHLIKTRGQQVTLRCSSQSGHNTVSWYQQALGQGPQFIFQYYREEENGRGNFPPRFSGLQFPNYSSELNVNALELDDSALYLCASSLDGSNQPQHFGDGTRLSIL.

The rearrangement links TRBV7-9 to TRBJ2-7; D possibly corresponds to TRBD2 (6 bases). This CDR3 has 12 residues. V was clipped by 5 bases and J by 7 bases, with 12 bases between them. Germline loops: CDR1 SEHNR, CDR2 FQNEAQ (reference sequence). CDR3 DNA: TGTGCCAGCAGCCCGACTAGTTTGGAGCAGTACTTC. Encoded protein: CASSPTSLEQYF.

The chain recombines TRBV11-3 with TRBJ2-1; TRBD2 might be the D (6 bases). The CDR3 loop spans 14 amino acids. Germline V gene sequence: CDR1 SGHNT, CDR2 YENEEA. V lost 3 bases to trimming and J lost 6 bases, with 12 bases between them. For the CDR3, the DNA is TGTGCCAGCAGCTTCGGTACGGGACTCAATGAGCAGTTCTTC. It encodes CASSFGTGLNEQFF.

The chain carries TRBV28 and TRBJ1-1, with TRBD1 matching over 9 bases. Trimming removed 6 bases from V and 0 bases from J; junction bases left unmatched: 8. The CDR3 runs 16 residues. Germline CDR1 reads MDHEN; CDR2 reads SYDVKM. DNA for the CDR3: TGTGCCAGCAGCTATGGGACAGGGTGGATGAACACTGAAGCTTTCTTT. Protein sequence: CASSYGTGWMNTEAFF.

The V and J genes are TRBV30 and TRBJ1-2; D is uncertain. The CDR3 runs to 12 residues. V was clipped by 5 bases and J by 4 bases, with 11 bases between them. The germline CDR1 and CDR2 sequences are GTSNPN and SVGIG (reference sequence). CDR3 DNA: TGTGCCTGGGCCCCTTGGGGCTATGGCTACACCTTC. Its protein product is CAWAPWGYGYTF.

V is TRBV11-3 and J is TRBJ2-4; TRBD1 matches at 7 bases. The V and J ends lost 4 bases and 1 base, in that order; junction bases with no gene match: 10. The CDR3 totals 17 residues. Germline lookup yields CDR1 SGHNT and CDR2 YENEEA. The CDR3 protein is CASSSGTEGLAKNIQYF. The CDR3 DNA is TGTGCCAGCAGCTCAGGGACAGAAGGACTGGCCAAAAACATTCAGTACTTC.

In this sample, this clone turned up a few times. DNA for the CDR3: TGTGCCAGCAGTTACATCGCACGAAGGGGATATGGCTACACCTTC. Its translation: CASSYIARRGYGYTF. The chain is built from TRBV6-5 and TRBJ1-2; D perhaps matches TRBD1 (5 bases). Trimming pared 2 bases from V and 5 bases from J, leaving 15 bases between. Germline lookup yields CDR1 MNHEY and CDR2 SVGAGI. The CDR3 length is 15 residues.

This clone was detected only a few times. CDR3 bases: TGTGCCAGTAGTATGCGGACAAATCAAGAGACCCAGTACTTC. Its protein product is CASSMRTNQETQYF. This chain joins TRBV19 and TRBJ2-5, with D possibly matching TRBD1 (5 bases). Germline V gene data show CDR1 as LNHDA and CDR2 as SQIVND (reference sequence). CDR3 size: 14 residues. Trimming cost V 3 bases and J 2 bases, with 10 bases left between them.

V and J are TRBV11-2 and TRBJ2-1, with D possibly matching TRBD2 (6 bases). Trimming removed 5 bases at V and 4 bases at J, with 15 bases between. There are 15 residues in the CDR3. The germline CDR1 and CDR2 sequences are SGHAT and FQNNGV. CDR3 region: CASSPRGSQYNEQFF. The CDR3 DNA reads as TGTGCCAGCAGCCCGCGGGGCAGCCAATACAATGAGCAGTTCTTC.

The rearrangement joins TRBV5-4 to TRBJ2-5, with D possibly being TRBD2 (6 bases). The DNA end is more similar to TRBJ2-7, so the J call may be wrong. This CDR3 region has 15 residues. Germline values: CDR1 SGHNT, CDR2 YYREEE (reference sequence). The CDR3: CASSTPSGGGYEQYF. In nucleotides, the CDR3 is TGTGCCAGCAGCACACCTTCCGGGGGTGGGTACGAGCAGTACTTC.

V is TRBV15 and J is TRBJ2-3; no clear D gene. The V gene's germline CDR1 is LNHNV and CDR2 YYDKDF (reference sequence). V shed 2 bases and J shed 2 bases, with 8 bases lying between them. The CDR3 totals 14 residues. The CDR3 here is CATSRTRATDTQYF. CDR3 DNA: TGTGCCACCAGCAGAACAAGAGCCACAGATACGCAGTATTTT.

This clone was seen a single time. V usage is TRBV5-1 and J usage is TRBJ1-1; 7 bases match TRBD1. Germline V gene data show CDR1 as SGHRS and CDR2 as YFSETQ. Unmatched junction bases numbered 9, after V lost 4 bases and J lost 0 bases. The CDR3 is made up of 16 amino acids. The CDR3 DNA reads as TGCGCCAGCAGCGACGTCCGGCAGGGGGTGAACACTGAAGCTTTCTTT. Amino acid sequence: CASSDVRQGVNTEAFF.

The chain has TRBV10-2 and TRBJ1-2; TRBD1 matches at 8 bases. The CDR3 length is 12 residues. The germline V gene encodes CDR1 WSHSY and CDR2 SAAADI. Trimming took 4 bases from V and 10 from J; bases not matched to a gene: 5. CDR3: CASSGQGIDYTF. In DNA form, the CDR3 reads TGCGCCAGCAGTGGACAGGGGATTGACTACACCTTC.

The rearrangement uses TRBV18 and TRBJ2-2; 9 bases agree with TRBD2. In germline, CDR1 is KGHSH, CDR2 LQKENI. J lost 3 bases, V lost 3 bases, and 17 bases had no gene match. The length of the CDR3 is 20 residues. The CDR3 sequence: CASSPNNERLAGEDTGELFF. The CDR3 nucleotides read TGTGCCAGCTCACCTAACAACGAAAGGTTAGCGGGAGAGGACACCGGGGAGCTGTTTTTT.

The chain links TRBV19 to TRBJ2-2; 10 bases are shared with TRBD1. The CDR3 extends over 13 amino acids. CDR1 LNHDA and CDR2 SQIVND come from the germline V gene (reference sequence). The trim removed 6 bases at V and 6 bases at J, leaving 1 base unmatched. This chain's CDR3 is CASSGQGAGELFF. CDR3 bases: TGTGCCAGTAGCGGACAGGGGGCCGGGGAGCTGTTTTTT.

CDR3 coding DNA: TGTGCCAGCAGCACAGGGGACTATGGCTACACCTTC. This codes for CASSTGDYGYTF. The V call is TRBV28, the J call TRBJ1-2; 7 bases align to TRBD1. Losses at the gene ends were 6 bases for V and 3 bases for J; bases not matched to a gene: 1. The V gene's germline CDR1 is MDHEN and CDR2 SYDVKM. This CDR3 is built from 12 residues.